One sample yielded the 18 T cell receptor beta chains listed below, sequenced in a study of blood T cell repertoires in COVID-19. Method: immunoSEQ multiplex PCR; TCRdb's copy keeps in-frame clones and lacks some. Of 400,000 to 550,000 clones in the sample, approximately 90% were seen once. The sequenced material came from PBMCs or T cells enriched from blood (not recorded which). These receptor sequences come from a woman aged 18-29 years with acute COVID-19.

The rearrangement joins TRBV6-5 to TRBJ2-3; a weak D match, TRBD1 (6 bases). Deletions cut 9 bases from V and 2 bases from J, with 15 bases between. CDR3 length: 14 amino acids. Germline V gene sequence: CDR1 MNHEY, CDR2 SVGAGI. CDR3: CASRTGQSTDTQYF. The CDR3 coding sequence is TGTGCCAGTCGAACCGGACAGTCCACAGATACGCAGTATTTT.

The gene calls are TRBV15 and TRBJ2-7, with TRBD2 matching over 8 bases. The CDR3 spans 17 residues. The germline V gene encodes CDR1 LNHNV and CDR2 YYDKDF (reference sequence). V was clipped by 0 bases and J by 3 bases; unmatched bases: 10. CDR3 loop: CATSRDRGRGDFYEQYF. The CDR3 nucleotides read TGTGCCACCAGCAGAGATCGAGGGCGGGGGGATTTCTACGAGCAGTACTTC.

The rearrangement uses TRBV29-1 and TRBJ1-1, with D possibly TRBD1 on 5 matching bases. The germline V gene encodes CDR1 SQVTM and CDR2 ANQGSEA. The CDR3 sequence is 11 residues long. The CDR3 region has the DNA TGCGGTGGAGGGGCAAACACTGAAGCTTTCTTT. Translation gives CGGGANTEAFF.

This chain links TRBV7-2 with TRBJ1-5; tentatively, D is TRBD1 (5 bases). The V and J ends lost 10 bases and 5 bases respectively, with 12 bases between them. CDR3 length: 12 residues. CDR1 and CDR2 (germline): SGHTA, FQGNSA. The CDR3 bases are TGTGCCACAGGCAGGGACTATCAGCCCCAGCATTTT. This translates into CATGRDYQPQHF.

The chain links TRBV2 to TRBJ2-1; D may be TRBD2 (6 bases). Trimming took 3 bases from V and 9 from J, leaving 24 bases between them. The length of the CDR3 is 17 residues. Germline V CDR1 and CDR2: SNHLY, FYNNEI. The CDR3 nucleotides read TGTGCCAGCAGTGATAGTCGCCTAGCAACGGGAGTTAGTGAGCAGTTCTTC. It codes for CASSDSRLATGVSEQFF.

The chain couples TRBV5-8 to TRBJ1-3, with 7 bases aligning to TRBD1. CDR1 and CDR2 (germline): SGHTS, YDEGEE. CDR3 length: 17 residues. V shed 0 bases, J shed 0 bases, and the junction held 6 bases outside the gene matches. The CDR3 loop reads CASSLEGGPTSGNTIYF. The CDR3 nucleotides read TGTGCCAGCAGCTTGGAAGGGGGCCCGACCTCTGGAAACACCATATATTTT.

J is TRBJ2-2 and V is TRBV19; 12 nucleotides agree with TRBD2. V gave up 3 bases and J gave up 8 bases; unmatched junction bases: 10. The CDR3 sequence is 17 residues long. The germline V gene encodes CDR1 LNHDA and CDR2 SQIVND (reference sequence). CDR3 DNA sequence: TGTGCCAGTAGTATCATCCCTAGCGGGGGGGCCTCTGGGGAGCTGTTTTTT. Its translation: CASSIIPSGGASGELFF.

The CDR3 here is CATSRESAGNADTQYF. The CDR3 DNA follows: TGTGCCACCAGCAGAGAAAGCGCGGGAAATGCAGATACGCAGTATTTT. V and J are TRBV15 and TRBJ2-3, with a weak D call TRBD2 (6 bases). Trimming took 0 bases from V and 4 from J, leaving 14 bases between them. The CDR3 is made up of 16 amino acids. Germline values: CDR1 LNHNV, CDR2 YYDKDF (reference sequence).

This chain connects TRBV5-1 to TRBJ2-1; TRBD2 matches at 15 bases. The trim removed 4 bases at V and 7 bases at J, leaving 12 bases unmatched. The CDR3 is made up of 18 amino acids. CDR1 is SGHRS and CDR2 is YFSETQ in the germline V gene. The CDR3 is CASSPDSRTSGRVNEQFF. In DNA, the CDR3 is TGCGCCAGCAGCCCGGACAGTCGGACTAGCGGGAGGGTAAATGAGCAGTTCTTC.

For this clone: At one end, the junction sequence differs from germline, possibly due to a read error. The chain couples TRBV6-2 or TRBV6-3 to TRBJ1-5; 7 nucleotides line up with TRBD1. CDR1 and CDR2 (germline): MNHEY, SVGEGT. CDR3 length: 14 amino acids. The CDR3 is CASSSTGKYQPQHF. CDR3 bases: TGTGCCAGTAGTTCGACAGGGAAATATCAGCCCCAGCATTTT.

The chain is built from TRBV4-3 and TRBJ2-7, with 9 bases matching TRBD2. With V trimmed by 4 bases and J by 3 bases, 4 bases remained unmatched. From germline, CDR1 is LGHNA and CDR2 YSLEER. This CDR3 is built from 14 residues. CDR3 loop: CASSRTREGYEQYF. The CDR3 DNA reads as TGCGCCAGCAGCCGGACGCGGGAGGGCTACGAGCAGTACTTC.

This clone appeared a few times. The junction departs from the called germline gene at one end, perhaps through a read error. The chain joins TRBV11-2 to TRBJ2-7; D might be TRBD1 (5 bases). Germline V lookup: CDR1 SGHAT, CDR2 FQNNGV. The CDR3 spans 13 residues. The CDR3 is CASRRDRNWEFFF. CDR3 in DNA: TGTGCCAGCAGACGTGACAGAAATTGGGAATTTTTTTTC.

V usage is TRBV19 and J usage is TRBJ2-1; D call uncertain. Germline V gene lookup returns CDR1 LNHDA and CDR2 SQIVND (reference sequence). Trimming pared 7 bases from V and 5 bases from J, leaving 6 bases between. There are 11 residues in the CDR3. This chain's CDR3 is CASTHNNEQFF. The CDR3 DNA is TGTGCCAGTACTCACAACAATGAGCAGTTCTTC. The full variable domain, in which reference TRBV19 and TRBJ2-1 provide the parts outside the CDR3, is DGGITQSPKYLFRKEGQNVTLSCEQNLNHDAMYWYRQDPGQGLRLIYYSQIVNDFQKGDIAEGYSVSREKKESFPLTVTSAQKNPTAFYLCASTHNNEQFFGPGTRLTVL.

This rearrangement joins TRBV4-3 to TRBJ1-5; D is ambiguous. CDR1 LGHNA and CDR2 YSLEER come from the germline V gene. This CDR3 contains 14 residues. V was pared by 0 bases and J by 0 bases, with 3 bases between. The CDR3 DNA sequence: TGCGCCAGCAGCCAAGACCTTAGCAATCAGCCCCAGCATTTT. The encoded protein is CASSQDLSNQPQHF.

The chain is built from TRBV2 and TRBJ1-5; tentative D call: TRBD1 (6 bases). The CDR3 is made up of 15 amino acids. Germline lookup yields CDR1 SNHLY and CDR2 FYNNEI. V lost 8 bases and J lost 0, with 14 bases in between. This CDR3 is CASGNQGLSNQPQHF. The CDR3 region has the DNA TGTGCCAGCGGAAATCAGGGGCTTAGCAATCAGCCCCAGCATTTT.

The chain couples TRBV28 to TRBJ2-7; 9 positions match TRBD1. Germline loops: CDR1 MDHEN, CDR2 SYDVKM. The CDR3 contains 15 residues. The J segment lost 2 bases and the V segment lost 0 bases, leaving 2 bases of the junction unmatched. CDR3 in DNA: TGTGCCAGCAGTTTATGGACAGGGGGGACCTACGAGCAGTACTTC. It specifies CASSLWTGGTYEQYF. The whole variable domain, filled in from reference TRBV28 and TRBJ2-7, reads DVKVTQSSRYLVKRTGEKVFLECVQDMDHENMFWYRQDPGLGLRLIYFSYDVKMKEKGDIPEGYSVSREKKERFSLILESASTNQTSMYLCASSLWTGGTYEQYFGPGTRLTVT.

The chain has TRBV27 and TRBJ1-6, with TRBD1 as a possible D gene (5 bases). The germline V gene encodes CDR1 MNHEY and CDR2 SMNVEV (reference sequence). The CDR3 is 15 amino acids. V dropped 7 bases and J dropped 5 bases, with 15 bases sitting between them. The DNA for the CDR3 is TGTGCCAGCACCATATCGCCCAGGGATAATTCACCCCTCCACTTT. Protein sequence: CASTISPRDNSPLHF.

V is TRBV3-1 (or the pseudogene TRBV3-2) and J is TRBJ2-7, with TRBD2 matching over 8 bases. The germline V gene encodes CDR1 LGHDT and CDR2 YNNKEL (reference sequence). J was trimmed by 3 bases and V by 8 bases; bases with no gene match: 6. The CDR3 runs to 13 residues. For the CDR3, the DNA is TGTGCCAGCTCGTCAACTAGCGGCTACGAGCAGTACTTC. Protein product: CASSSTSGYEQYF.